This T cell receptor (beta chain) emerged from a study of blood T cell repertoires in COVID-19. Background on the study: Samples of COVID-19 (acute and convalescent) were obtained from the United States, Italy and Spain. The analysed material was cDNA or gDNA that came from T cells, B-cell-depleted T cells, or PBMCs.

The CDR3 spans 19 residues. Germline V gene sequence: CDR1 SGHRS, CDR2 YFSETQ. Trimming removed 2 bases from V and 1 base from J, with 21 bases in between. Original processing methods: Amplification of reference gene primers provided the estimated nucleated cell counts. Sequencing used immunoSEQ multiplex PCR; TCRdb keeps in-frame clones, though not all of them. V and J calls and clone size are given by that table; D and trimming were obtained from the DNA. This repertoire shows approximately 320,000 clones, almost 85% found once; its top ten account for approximately 7.6%. This receptor was obtained from a human donor in a cohort sampled during active COVID-19. The specimen was peripheral blood. The J gene is TRBJ2-2, the V gene TRBV5-1; D remains unclear. The CDR3 nucleotides are TGCGCCAGCAGCTTTCCTGTCACCGTGCTTACAAGGAACACCGGGGAGCTGTTTTTT. It encodes CASSFPVTVLTRNTGELFF.